The following is a T cell receptor beta chain sequence with its context. V lost 7 bases, J lost 2 bases, and 2 bases stayed unmatched. In germline, CDR1 is SNHLY, CDR2 FYNNEI. The CDR3 consists of 13 residues. The record originates from a study of T cell responses to AZD1222 COVID-19 vaccine. Only in-frame clones appear in the TCRdb table, and some are missing; sequencing was by immunoSEQ multiplex PCR. Here the sample spans roughly 24,000 clones, around 90% being singletons. V is TRBV2 and J is TRBJ1-3; 7 positions match TRBD1. This specimen consisted of peripheral blood, obtained 28 days after the second AZD1222 dose. The TCR originated in an adult who received the AZD1222 COVID-19 vaccine. The CDR3 protein is CASKGTAGNTIYF. The CDR3 bases are TGTGCCAGCAAGGGGACAGCTGGAAACACCATATATTTT.